The 10 T cell receptor beta chains given below trace back to one sample, sequenced in a study of blood T cell repertoires in COVID-19. The data were produced by immunoSEQ multiplex PCR, yet TCRdb's version contains in-frame clones alone and is incomplete. The sample lists 200,000 to 300,000 clones; 75% to 90% were seen once. Sequencing was done on a sample of peripheral blood. Receptors originate from a man aged 25 to 40 with active or convalescent COVID-19.

The CDR3 sequence: CASSFSGGQGSYNEQFF. The CDR3 region has the DNA TGTGCCAGCAGCTTTTCAGGGGGACAGGGCTCCTACAATGAGCAGTTCTTC. The rearrangement links TRBV5-8 to TRBJ2-1; TRBD1 matches at 9 bases. The V gene end was trimmed by 2 bases and the J gene end by 0 bases; junction bases not matched to a gene: 6. This CDR3 is built from 17 residues. The germline V gene has CDR1 SGHTS and CDR2 YDEGEE.

The CDR3 nucleotides read TGTGCCAGCAGCAGAGGACTAGCGGGGGCAGGGAATGAGCAGTTCTTC. It encodes CASSRGLAGAGNEQFF. The V gene is TRBV7-8, the J gene TRBJ2-1; the match to TRBD2 covers 13 bases. The CDR3 runs 16 residues. Per germline, CDR1 SGHVS and CDR2 FQNEAQ. With V trimmed by 5 bases and J by 7 bases, 8 bases remained unmatched.

As regards this clone: An end of the junction does not agree with germline; a read error may underlie this. The CDR3 nucleotides are TGTGCCTGGAGTACCGGGGTGACAGGGAAGCTTTTC. Residues: CAWSTGVTGKLF. V usage is TRBV30 and J usage is TRBJ1-2, with 7 bases lining up with TRBD1. The CDR3 loop spans 12 amino acids. Germline V gene lookup returns CDR1 GTSNPN and CDR2 SVGIG (reference sequence).

This clone showed up just once. The chain employs TRBV30 and TRBJ2-1; D is unresolved. The CDR3 contains 13 residues. V lost 0 bases, J lost 5 bases, and 8 bases lay in between. Germline V CDR1 and CDR2: GTSNPN, SVGIG (reference sequence). CDR3 region: CAWSVLRDNEQFF. In nucleotides, the CDR3 is TGTGCCTGGAGTGTACTCCGGGACAATGAGCAGTTCTTC.

The chain links TRBV7-6 to TRBJ1-6; TRBD1 matches at 9 bases. This CDR3 region has 14 residues. CDR1 is SGHVS, CDR2 FNYEAQ, per germline. V gave up 4 bases and J gave up 10 bases; unmatched junction bases: 5. In nucleotides, the CDR3 is TGTGCCAGCAGCTGGGGACAGGGTGACTCACCCCTCCACTTT. Amino acid sequence: CASSWGQGDSPLHF.

The chain employs TRBV7-9 and TRBJ2-5; TRBD1 agrees at 7 bases. CDR3 length equals 15 residues. Per the germline V gene, CDR1 is SEHNR and CDR2 is FQNEAQ (reference sequence). The trim removed 3 bases at V and 2 bases at J, leaving 6 bases unmatched. The CDR3 reads CASSLNPGQQETQYF. The CDR3 DNA reads TGTGCCAGCAGCTTGAATCCGGGACAGCAAGAGACCCAGTACTTC. Full variable domain (missing parts from reference TRBV7-9 and TRBJ2-5): DTGVSQNPRHKITKRGQNVTFRCDPISEHNRLYWYRQTLGQGPEFLTYFQNEAQLEKSRLLSDRFSAERPKGSFSTLEIQRTEQGDSAMYLCASSLNPGQQETQYFGPGTRLLVL.

The J gene is TRBJ1-1, the V gene TRBV30, with D possibly matching TRBD1 (5 bases). V was pared by 2 bases and J by 7 bases, with 8 bases between. Per the germline V gene, CDR1 is GTSNPN and CDR2 is SVGIG (reference sequence). The CDR3 contains 11 residues. CDR3 protein: CAWSLTVEAFF. DNA for the CDR3: TGTGCCTGGAGTCTGACAGTTGAAGCTTTCTTT.

The chain links TRBV7-8 to TRBJ2-7, with a weak D call TRBD2 (7 bases). Germline-derived CDR1 and CDR2 are SGHVS and FQNEAQ. The CDR3 sequence is 17 residues long. The V gene lost 6 bases and the J gene lost 1 base, with 22 bases spanning the gap. The CDR3 sequence is CASSFDWGGRPSYEQYF. The DNA for the CDR3 is TGTGCCAGCAGTTTTGACTGGGGGGGCAGACCTTCCTACGAGCAGTACTTC.

This clone appeared a single time. The V and J genes are TRBV6-1 and TRBJ1-6; TRBD1 is a possible D gene (5 bases). V shed 3 bases and J shed 8 bases, with 17 bases lying between them. Germline V gene lookup returns CDR1 MNHNS and CDR2 SASEGT. This CDR3 region has 16 residues. The DNA of the CDR3 is TGTGCCAGCAGTGAGACTCTGTCGGGACTGCATTCACCCCTCCACTTT. Amino acid sequence: CASSETLSGLHSPLHF.

The chain has TRBV29-1 and TRBJ2-7, with 10 positions matching TRBD2. This CDR3 contains 12 residues. Looked up from germline, CDR1 is SQVTM and CDR2 is ANQGSEA. V shed 7 bases, J shed 4 bases, and the junction held 4 bases outside the gene matches. The CDR3 spells CSAVAGGYEQYF. The CDR3 DNA reads as TGCAGCGCGGTAGCGGGGGGTTACGAGCAGTACTTC.